The sequence of this TCR beta chain was determined in a study of shared clonotypes between healthy human individuals. Germline loops: CDR1 SGHRS, CDR2 YFSETQ. The CDR3 runs 16 residues. V lost 4 bases and J 0 bases, leaving 14 bases between the germline ends. The protocol was immunoSEQ multiplex PCR, while the TCRdb copy is restricted to in-frame clones and leaves out a portion. In the table there are 600,000 to 700,000 clones, 55% to 85% of which are singletons. Sequenced sample: memory CD4+ T cells sorted from blood. Specified subset: CD45RA-negative fraction. This rearrangement joins TRBV5-1 to TRBJ2-1, with D possibly being TRBD2 (6 bases). This TCR derives from a woman in her twenties or thirties in good health. DNA of the CDR3: TGCGCCAGCAGCCCTTCCTCCGGGAGCTCCTACAATGAGCAGTTCTTC. As protein: CASSPSSGSSYNEQFF.